This TCR beta chain was documented in a study of blood T cells in healthy people across ages. Study details: Template switching picked up about one barcoded beta molecule for each two T cells.

Remarks on this clonotype: Germline and junction disagree at one end, which may indicate a read error.

The CDR3 extends over 15 amino acids. Germline values: CDR1 LGHNA, CDR2 YNFKEQ. Combining a sample-barcoded 5' primer with a J-beta primer mix, a second PCR ran for roughly 7 to 12 cycles. A template-switch adaptor with 12 random nucleotides tagged each cDNA molecule. One entry per CDR3 protein results from TCRdb running MiXCR on the 5' RACE reads. The table has 1.2 million to 1.5 million distinct CDR3 sequences, roughly 45% seen once. Every participating donor contributed roughly 11 milliliters of peripheral blood through a draw. The authors extracted at least 6 micrograms of total RNA per sample. The rearrangement uses TRBV4-2 and TRBJ1-2; 7 positions agree with TRBD1. The clonotype was recovered from a woman younger than 30 in good health. The specimen was blood. The CDR3 loop reads CVSSQGTGVSYGYTF. CDR3 nucleotide sequence: TGTGTCAGCAGCCAAGGAACAGGGGTTAGCTATGGCTACACCTTC.